The 14 T cell receptor beta chains given below trace back to one sample, sequenced in a study of T cell responses to AZD1222 COVID-19 vaccine. Profiling relied on immunoSEQ multiplex PCR, and the TCRdb table lists in-frame clones only, not all of them. The sample has 100,000 to 140,000 clones, approximately 90% seen once. The sequenced sample was peripheral blood, obtained on day 0 of AZD1222 vaccination. Source of these receptors: an adult in good health.

Only one count was recorded for this clone. The V and J genes are TRBV3-1 (or the pseudogene TRBV3-2) and TRBJ1-2; TRBD1 aligns across 10 bases. From germline, CDR1 is LGHDT and CDR2 YNNKEL (reference sequence). V trimming: 1 base; J trimming: 3 bases; junction bases outside the gene matches: 5. The CDR3 runs 16 residues. The CDR3 DNA sequence: TGTGCCAGCAGCCAAGTCGACAGGGGGCAACACTATGGCTACACCTTC. It specifies CASSQVDRGQHYGYTF.

In this sample, this clone turned up once. The chain is built from TRBV3-1 (or the pseudogene TRBV3-2) and TRBJ1-2, with D possibly being TRBD1 (5 bases). The germline V gene has CDR1 LGHDT and CDR2 YNNKEL (reference sequence). There are 14 residues in the CDR3. Trimming pared 6 bases from V and 8 bases from J, leaving 19 bases between. The CDR3 coding sequence is TGTGCCAGCAGGCATCAGGGAGAGGCGCGCGGCTACACCTTC. Translation: CASRHQGEARGYTF.

This chain links TRBV5-6 with TRBJ2-1; 9 bases are shared with TRBD2. The germline V gene encodes CDR1 SGHDT and CDR2 YYEEEE. The CDR3 totals 15 residues. Germline trimming cut 4 bases from V and 3 bases from J; bases unmatched to any gene: 5. The CDR3 sequence: CASSLSGGHYNEQFF. The CDR3 DNA reads TGTGCCAGCAGCCTCAGCGGGGGGCACTACAATGAGCAGTTCTTC.

This chain joins TRBV12-5 and TRBJ1-2; maybe TRBD1 (5 bases). Per germline, CDR1 LGHNT and CDR2 FRNRAP. The CDR3 covers 17 residues. V lost 1 base and J 5 bases, leaving 20 bases between the germline ends. DNA for the CDR3: TGTGCTAGTGGTTTGGCTATGGCCCTCCGGGGGGGGTATGGCTACACCTTC. Translating gives CASGLAMALRGGYGYTF. The full variable domain, in which reference TRBV12-5 and TRBJ1-2 provide the parts outside the CDR3, is DARVTQTPRHKVTEMGQEVTMRCQPILGHNTVFWYRQTMMQGLELLAYFRNRAPLDDSGMPKDRFSAEMPDATLATLKIQPSEPRDSAVYFCASGLAMALRGGYGYTFGSGTRLTVV.

The rearrangement joins TRBV4-3 to TRBJ1-3; D perhaps matches TRBD1 (6 bases). With 0 bases removed from V and 7 bases from J, the gap between germline ends came to 7 bases. Germline lookup yields CDR1 LGHNA and CDR2 YSLEER. This CDR3 region has 13 residues. CDR3 nucleotide sequence: TGCGCCAGCAGCCAAGAAAGGGGGAACACCATATATTTT. This encodes CASSQERGNTIYF.

The V and J genes are TRBV2 and TRBJ1-1; a possible D gene is TRBD1 (6 bases). Germline CDR1 SNHLY, CDR2 FYNNEI. This CDR3 has 14 amino acids. Trimming left V 4 bases short and J 5 bases short, with 14 bases between. The CDR3 DNA reads as TGTGCCAGCAGTGTAAAGGGGGGGGAGACTGAAGCTTTCTTT. This translates into CASSVKGGETEAFF.

The chain carries TRBV29-1 and TRBJ2-5, with TRBD1 identical over 9 bases. The CDR3 is made up of 13 amino acids. Losses at the gene ends were 4 bases for V and 3 bases for J; bases not matched to a gene: 3. The germline CDR1 and CDR2 sequences are SQVTM and ANQGSEA. CDR3 sequence reads: CSVGDRVKETQYF. CDR3 DNA sequence: TGCAGCGTTGGGGACAGGGTAAAAGAGACCCAGTACTTC.

The V gene is TRBV29-1, the J gene TRBJ1-2; D not certain. Trimming stripped 2 bases from V and 8 bases from J, with 12 bases between. The V gene's germline CDR1 is SQVTM and CDR2 ANQGSEA. CDR3 length: 12 residues. Here the CDR3 reads CSVEREEKGYTF. CDR3 sequence (DNA): TGCAGCGTTGAACGGGAGGAGAAAGGCTACACCTTC.

The V and J genes are TRBV18 and TRBJ1-2, with 8 bases fitting TRBD1. The CDR3 loop spans 14 amino acids. Germline trimming cut 3 bases from V and 8 bases from J; bases unmatched to any gene: 8. Germline V gene data show CDR1 as KGHSH and CDR2 as LQKENI. The CDR3 bases are TGTGCCAGCTCACCCGTCGGACAGGGCGACGGCTACACCTTC. It codes for CASSPVGQGDGYTF. Complete variable domain (other parts from reference TRBV18 and TRBJ1-2): NAGVMQNPRHLVRRRGQEARLRCSPMKGHSHVYWYRQLPEEGLKFMVYLQKENIIDESGMPKERFSAEFPKEGPSILRIQQVVRGDSAAYFCASSPVGQGDGYTFGSGTRLTVV.

The V call is TRBV4-3, the J call TRBJ2-2, with 7 bases fitting TRBD1. This CDR3 comprises 18 residues. Trimming cost V 2 bases and J 3 bases; bases outside gene matches: 12. Germline V gives CDR1 LGHNA, CDR2 YSLEER. CDR3 DNA: TGCGCCAGCAGCCAAAGGAGGTTTCGGGACAGCTACACCGGGGAGCTGTTTTTT. Protein sequence: CASSQRRFRDSYTGELFF.

This clone was recorded only once. V is TRBV28 and J is TRBJ1-2; no clear D. This CDR3 is built from 15 residues. Germline CDR1 MDHEN, CDR2 SYDVKM. With 8 bases removed from V and 5 bases from J, the gap between germline ends came to 21 bases. Written as DNA, the CDR3 is TGTGCCAGCTCCCCCCCGGACCCCTCGGGGTATGGCTACACCTTC. Amino acid sequence: CASSPPDPSGYGYTF.

This chain joins TRBV9 and TRBJ2-1; the match to TRBD2 covers 10 bases. CDR1 and CDR2 from the germline V gene are SGDLS and YYNGEE. V lost 3 bases, J lost 4 bases, and 7 bases stayed unmatched. The CDR3 runs to 16 residues. CDR3 DNA: TGTGCCAGCAGCGCCCTTCAAGCGGGGGGGTACAATGAGCAGTTCTTC. It translates to CASSALQAGGYNEQFF.

This chain uses TRBV3-1 (or the pseudogene TRBV3-2) with TRBJ2-3; maybe TRBD2 (6 bases). This CDR3 contains 14 residues. The germline CDR1 and CDR2 sequences are LGHDT and YNNKEL (reference sequence). V lost 1 base, J lost 8 bases, and 13 bases lay in between. CDR3 in DNA: TGTGCCAGCAGCCAAGGTAATAGCGGAGGTACGCAGTATTTT. Its protein is CASSQGNSGGTQYF.

The V gene is TRBV7-8, the J gene TRBJ2-3; 11 bases agree with TRBD2. Unmatched junction bases numbered 12, after V lost 5 bases and J lost 2 bases. CDR1 is SGHVS, CDR2 FQNEAQ, per germline. CDR3 length: 18 residues. In DNA form, the CDR3 reads TGTGCCAGCAGCCCCGTACTAGCGGGGGAGAGCTTCACAGATACGCAGTATTTT. It yields the protein CASSPVLAGESFTDTQYF. The complete variable domain, with remaining parts taken from reference TRBV7-8 and TRBJ2-3, reads GAGVSQSPRYKVAKRGQDVALRCDPISGHVSLFWYQQALGQGPEFLTYFQNEAQLDKSGLPSDRFFAERPEGSVSTLKIQRTQQEDSAVYLCASSPVLAGESFTDTQYFGPGTRLTVL.